This TCR beta chain derives from a study of blood T cells in healthy people across ages. This CDR3 spans 16 amino acids. Germline loops: CDR1 LGHDT, CDR2 YNNKEL (reference sequence). V dropped 6 bases and J dropped 8; count of bases not matched to a gene: 12. A second PCR of 7 to 11 cycles used a sample-barcoded 5' primer and a J-beta primer mix. TCRdb re-analysed the 5' RACE reads in MiXCR, keeping a single row per CDR3 protein. In the table there are more than 650,000 distinct CDR3 sequences, around half of which are singletons. The sequence was obtained from an elderly man in good health. The chain joins TRBV3-1 to TRBJ2-1; 11 bases map to TRBD2. The sequenced material came from blood. CDR3 amino acids: CASSSWTSGQAHEQFF. As DNA, the CDR3 is TGTGCCAGCAGTTCTTGGACTAGCGGGCAGGCCCATGAGCAGTTCTTC.